The T cell receptor beta chain under discussion was sequenced for a study of cytomegalovirus exposure and HLA in healthy donors. Whole-study findings and limits: Reportedly, cytomegalovirus status was diagnosed with high sensitivity and specificity.

Data came from immunoSEQ multiplex PCR; TCRdb stores just in-frame clones and leaves some out. The sample comprises more than 90,000 clones, roughly 92% of which are singletons, and approximately 1.1% rests with the top ten. Note on this clone: Its antigen is not identified.

These donors were members of the approximately 110-subject validation cohort, a group separate from the approximately 670-subject first cohort. This clonotype originated in a woman in her thirties in good health and CMV-seropositive. Material for sequencing was PBMCs.

The CDR3 protein is CASNMAGQGVHTF. The CDR3 coding sequence is TGTGCCAGCAACATGGCGGGACAGGGGGTCCACACCTTC. J is TRBJ1-2 and V is TRBV28, with 11 bases matching TRBD1. V lost 7 bases to trimming and J lost 12 bases; unmatched junction nucleotides: 10. The germline CDR1 and CDR2 sequences are MDHEN and SYDVKM. The length of the CDR3 is 13 residues.